This TCR beta chain was obtained from a study of blood T cell repertoires in COVID-19. At the level of the study: Nucleic acid was either cDNA or gDNA, and it came from T cells, B-cell-depleted T cells, or PBMCs.

How the authors handled the data: Counts of nucleated cells, estimated from reference gene primer amplification, were obtained. Repertoires were generated with immunoSEQ multiplex PCR, while TCRdb's copy carries only in-frame clones and drops some. The V and J calls and clone size come from that table; D and trimming were worked out from the DNA. The sample has fewer than 450,000 clones; approximately 91% are singletons. This clone was observed once. Study members were between about 18 and 95 years old and lived in over 20 US regions. Participant reports of clinical history set cohort assignment. The CDR3 is 18 residues long.

The receptor was derived from a woman in her forties with acute COVID-19. The J gene is TRBJ2-3, the V gene TRBV21-1; the DNA was not compared with TRBD2, the D call given in the table. TRBV21-1 represents a pseudogene. Sequencing was carried out using PBMCs or T cells enriched from blood (not recorded which). CDR3 bases: TGTGCCAGCAGCTTCCCGAGTACTAGCGGGGAGTACACAGATACGCAGTATTTT. The encoded protein is CASSFPSTSGEYTDTQYF.